This T cell receptor beta chain was identified during a study of blood T cell repertoires in COVID-19. Study at large: PBMCs, B-cell-depleted T cells, or T cells provided the cDNA or gDNA that made up the material.

The CDR3 runs to 14 residues. V was cut by 6 bases and J by 2 bases, with 13 bases left in between. Germline V lookup: CDR1 MDHEN, CDR2 SYDVKM. Per the original data handling: How many nucleated cells were present was estimated from reference gene primer amplification. Profiled with immunoSEQ multiplex PCR; TCRdb holds only in-frame clones, not every one. The V and J calls and clone size are taken from that table; D and trimming were inferred from the DNA. The sample includes roughly 200,000 clones, approximately 91% of them seen just once. The sequenced material came from peripheral blood. The rearrangement joins TRBV28 to TRBJ2-5; D perhaps matches TRBD1 (5 bases). This sequence originates from a man aged 40-55 years with acute or convalescent COVID-19. As DNA, the CDR3 is TGTGCCAGCAGCCCCCTCGACAGTCAAGAGACCCAGTACTTC. Translating gives CASSPLDSQETQYF.